A selection of T cell receptor beta chains follows, all from one sample in a study of blood T cell repertoires in COVID-19. Some clones are missing from TCRdb's copy, which holds only in-frame ones; the method was immunoSEQ multiplex PCR. The sample lists about 180,000 clones, approximately 82% occurring once. The source material was PBMCs or T cells enriched from blood (not recorded which). All receptors derive from a man aged 45-65 years who had recovered from COVID-19. CDR3s include the opening cysteine and the closing phenylalanine or tryptophan. D genes are given only for firm matches. Only part of the rows carry a size: once, few, many, or a class if the clone is expanded.

j_call: TRBJ2-1; v_call: TRBV7-9; d_call: TRBD2; clone_size: NA; cdr3_aa: CASRGLAGVYNEQFF; cdr3_nt: TGTGCCAGCAGGGGACTAGCGGGGGTCTACAATGAGCAGTTCTTC
j_call: TRBJ2-3; v_call: TRBV6-4; d_call: NA; clone_size: NA; cdr3_aa: CASSAGLARDTQYF; cdr3_nt: TGTGCCAGCAGTGCTGGGCTAGCAAGAGATACGCAGTATTTT
j_call: TRBJ2-7; v_call: TRBV29-1; d_call: TRBD1; clone_size: NA; cdr3_aa: CSVASPTGGYEQYF; cdr3_nt: TGCAGCGTTGCCTCCCCGACAGGGGGCTACGAGCAGTACTTC
j_call: TRBJ1-4; v_call: TRBV7-9; d_call: TRBD1; clone_size: many; cdr3_aa: CASSPDRGTNEKLFF; cdr3_nt: TGTGCCAGCAGCCCTGACAGGGGCACTAATGAAAAACTGTTTTTT
j_call: TRBJ2-5; v_call: TRBV4-2; d_call: TRBD1; clone_size: NA; cdr3_aa: CASSQHNGGQTYQETQYF; cdr3_nt: TGTGCCAGCAGCCAACATAATGGGGGACAGACGTACCAAGAGACCCAGTACTTC
j_call: TRBJ2-3; v_call: TRBV5-1; d_call: NA; clone_size: NA; cdr3_aa: CASSWGQAGAQYF; cdr3_nt: TGCGCCAGCAGCTGGGGACAGGCGGGAGCGCAGTATTTT
j_call: TRBJ2-7; v_call: TRBV3-1/TRBV3-2; d_call: NA; clone_size: NA; cdr3_aa: CASSQERLAIPHEQYF; cdr3_nt: TGTGCCAGCAGCCAAGAGAGGCTAGCAATTCCCCACGAGCAGTACTTC
j_call: TRBJ1-2; v_call: TRBV28; d_call: NA; clone_size: NA; cdr3_aa: CASSPRRRVYGYTF; cdr3_nt: TGTGCCAGCAGTCCCCGGCGCAGGGTCTATGGCTACACCTTC
j_call: TRBJ1-2; v_call: TRBV23-1; d_call: NA; clone_size: NA; cdr3_aa: CASPQGDYTF; cdr3_nt: TGCGCCAGCCCGCAGGGTGACTACACCTTC
j_call: TRBJ2-3; v_call: TRBV5-5; d_call: NA; clone_size: NA; cdr3_aa: CASSLVAPGSASTDTQYF; cdr3_nt: TGTGCCAGCAGCTTGGTAGCCCCAGGGTCAGCTAGCACAGATACGCAGTATTTT
j_call: TRBJ1-4; v_call: TRBV7-9; d_call: TRBD1; clone_size: NA; cdr3_aa: CASSLQGGTIGEKLFF; cdr3_nt: TGTGCCAGCAGCCTACAGGGGGGTACGATTGGTGAAAAACTGTTTTTT
j_call: TRBJ2-3; v_call: TRBV14; d_call: TRBD2; clone_size: NA; cdr3_aa: CASSSGTSGGSTDTQYF; cdr3_nt: TGTGCCAGCAGCTCCGGGACTAGCGGGGGGAGCACAGATACGCAGTATTTT
j_call: TRBJ2-2; v_call: TRBV19; d_call: TRBD1; clone_size: once; cdr3_aa: CASSARGQTGELFF; cdr3_nt: TGTGCCAGTAGTGCCCGGGGACAGACCGGGGAGCTGTTTTTT
j_call: TRBJ2-1; v_call: TRBV19; d_call: NA; clone_size: NA; cdr3_aa: CASSIDRDNEQFF; cdr3_nt: TGTGCCAGTAGTATAGACAGGGACAATGAGCAGTTCTTC